This TCR beta chain was profiled in a study of radiation and T cells in renal cell carcinoma. Study summary: Nephrectomy followed 15 Gy stereotactic body radiation by 4 weeks. Findings and limits, study-wide: Top tumor clonotypes rose in blood 2 weeks post-radiation, then contracted.

Time point denoted: blood 2 weeks post-SBRT. Stated treatment: 15 Gy SBRT to primary tumor, nephrectomy 4 weeks later. After SBRT, blood was collected at 2 and 4 weeks, plus baseline. The patient's renal cell carcinoma had clear cell pathology. Sequencing used immunoSEQ multiplex PCR; TCRdb keeps in-frame clones, though not all of them. There are roughly 150,000 clones in the sample; about 91% occur only once, and 10% to 15% lies in the top ten. On this clone itself: Its specificity is unknown.

The CDR3 length is 15 residues. With 1 base removed from V and 0 bases from J, the gap between germline ends came to 10 bases. Germline CDR1 reads SGHAT; CDR2 reads FQNNGV. This sequence was found in a woman aged 45-65 years with renal cell carcinoma. The sample consisted of blood, taken from a patient whose treatment included radiotherapy and nephrectomy. V is TRBV11-2 and J is TRBJ2-7, with D unclear. DNA for the CDR3: TGTGCCAGCAGCTTAGGTGCTAGAACCTCCTACGAGCAGTACTTC. Protein sequence: CASSLGARTSYEQYF.